This T cell receptor beta chain was sequenced during a study of patients and donors after allogeneic stem cell transplantation. TCRdb used MiXCR to reprocess the RT-PCR reads, holding one entry per CDR3 protein. The repertoire has approximately 430,000 distinct CDR3 sequences, approximately 16% of them found once; the top ten carry less than 8%. Trimming took 6 bases from V and 5 from J; bases not matched to a gene: 5. CDR3 length equals 15 residues. Germline CDR1 SEHNR, CDR2 FQNEAQ (reference sequence). The clonotype originates from a human donor who was either an allogeneic HSCT recipient or a stem cell or donor lymphocyte infusion donor (not recorded which). It is not recorded whose cells these are; they may come from a transplant donor. This chain connects TRBV7-9 to TRBJ2-7; 15 bases line up with TRBD2. The sequencing sample was made of blood, either unsorted or a sorted T cell fraction (not recorded which). CDR3 region: CASSRTSGGAHEQYF. The CDR3, as DNA: TGTGCCAGCAGTAGGACTAGCGGGGGGGCACACGAGCAGTACTTC.